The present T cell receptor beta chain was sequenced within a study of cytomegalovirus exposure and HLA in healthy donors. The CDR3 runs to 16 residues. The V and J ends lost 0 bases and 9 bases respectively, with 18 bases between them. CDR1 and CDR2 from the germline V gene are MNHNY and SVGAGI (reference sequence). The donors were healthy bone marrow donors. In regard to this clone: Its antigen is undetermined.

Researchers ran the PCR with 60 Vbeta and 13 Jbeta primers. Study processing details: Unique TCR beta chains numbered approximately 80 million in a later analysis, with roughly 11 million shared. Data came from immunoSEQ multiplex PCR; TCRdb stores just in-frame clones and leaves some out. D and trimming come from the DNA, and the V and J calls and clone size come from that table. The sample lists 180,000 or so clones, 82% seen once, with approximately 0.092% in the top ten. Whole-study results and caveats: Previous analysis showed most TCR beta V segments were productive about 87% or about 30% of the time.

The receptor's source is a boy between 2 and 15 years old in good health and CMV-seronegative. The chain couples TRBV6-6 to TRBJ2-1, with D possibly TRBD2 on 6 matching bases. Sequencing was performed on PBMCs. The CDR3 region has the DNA TGTGCCAGCAGTTACTCCGGGGGTGGGGGGAGCGGTGAGCAGTTCTTC. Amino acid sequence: CASSYSGGGGSGEQFF.